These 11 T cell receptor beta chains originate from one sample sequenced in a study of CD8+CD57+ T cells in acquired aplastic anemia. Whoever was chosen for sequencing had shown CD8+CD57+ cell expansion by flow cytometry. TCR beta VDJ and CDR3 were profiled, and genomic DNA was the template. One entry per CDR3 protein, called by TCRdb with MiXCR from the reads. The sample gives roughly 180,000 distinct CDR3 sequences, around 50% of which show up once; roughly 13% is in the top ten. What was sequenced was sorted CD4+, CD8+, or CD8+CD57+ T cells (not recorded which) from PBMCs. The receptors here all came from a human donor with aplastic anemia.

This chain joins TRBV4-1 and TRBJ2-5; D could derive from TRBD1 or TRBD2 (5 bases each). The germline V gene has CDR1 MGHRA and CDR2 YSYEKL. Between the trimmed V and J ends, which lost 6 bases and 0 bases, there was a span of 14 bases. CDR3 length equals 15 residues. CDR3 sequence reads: CASSGGPINQETQYF. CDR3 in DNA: TGCGCCAGCAGTGGGGGACCCATCAACCAAGAGACCCAGTACTTC.

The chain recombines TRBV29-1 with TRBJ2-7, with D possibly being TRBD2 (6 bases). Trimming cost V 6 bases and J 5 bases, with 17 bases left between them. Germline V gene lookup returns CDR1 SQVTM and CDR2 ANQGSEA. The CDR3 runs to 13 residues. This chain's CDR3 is CSVLVSGLNEQYF. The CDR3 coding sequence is TGCAGCGTCCTTGTCAGCGGGTTGAACGAGCAGTACTTC.

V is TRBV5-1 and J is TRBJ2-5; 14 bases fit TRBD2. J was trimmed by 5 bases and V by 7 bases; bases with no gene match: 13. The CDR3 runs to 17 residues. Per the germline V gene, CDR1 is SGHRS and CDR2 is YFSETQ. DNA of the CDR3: TGCGCCAGCTACTCGGGACTAGCGGGGGCCCTCTGGGAGACCCAGTACTTC. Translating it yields CASYSGLAGALWETQYF.

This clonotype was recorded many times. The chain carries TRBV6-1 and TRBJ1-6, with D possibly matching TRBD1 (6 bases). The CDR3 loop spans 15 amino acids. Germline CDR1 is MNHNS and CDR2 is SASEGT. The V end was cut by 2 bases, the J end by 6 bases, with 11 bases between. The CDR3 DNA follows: TGTGCCAGCAGTGAACAGGGAGGGGGTAATTCACCCCTCCACTTT. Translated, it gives CASSEQGGGNSPLHF.

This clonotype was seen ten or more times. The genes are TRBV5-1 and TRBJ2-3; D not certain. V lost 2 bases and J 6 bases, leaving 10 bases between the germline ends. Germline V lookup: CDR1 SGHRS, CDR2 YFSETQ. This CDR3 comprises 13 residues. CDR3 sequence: CASSFGTLDTQYF. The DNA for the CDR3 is TGCGCCAGCAGCTTCGGTACTCTGGATACGCAGTATTTT.

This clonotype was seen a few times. The CDR3 region is CAISADSYGYTF. CDR3 coding DNA: TGTGCCATCAGCGCGGACAGCTATGGCTACACCTTC. The chain combines TRBV10-3 with TRBJ1-2; a weak D match, TRBD1 (6 bases). Germline CDR1 is ENHRY and CDR2 is SYGVKD. The CDR3 runs 12 residues. Trimming left V 6 bases short and J 4 bases short, with 9 bases between.

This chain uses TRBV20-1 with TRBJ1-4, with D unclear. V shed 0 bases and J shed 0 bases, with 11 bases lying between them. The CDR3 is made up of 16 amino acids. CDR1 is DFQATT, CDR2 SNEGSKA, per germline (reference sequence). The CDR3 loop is CSARDWAETTNEKLFF. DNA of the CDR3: TGCAGTGCTAGAGATTGGGCCGAAACAACTAATGAAAAACTGTTTTTT.

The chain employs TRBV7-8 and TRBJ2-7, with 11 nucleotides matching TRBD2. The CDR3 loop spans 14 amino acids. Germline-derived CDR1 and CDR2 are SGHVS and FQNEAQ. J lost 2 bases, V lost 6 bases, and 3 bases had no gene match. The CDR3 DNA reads TGTGCCAGCAGGCGGACTAGCGGGCCCTACGAGCAGTACTTC. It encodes CASRRTSGPYEQYF.

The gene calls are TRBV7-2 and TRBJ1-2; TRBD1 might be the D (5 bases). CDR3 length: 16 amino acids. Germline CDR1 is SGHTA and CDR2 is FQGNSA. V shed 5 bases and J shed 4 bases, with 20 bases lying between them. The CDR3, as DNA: TGTGCCAGCAGCCAAGCGATATTCGGGGACTTCTATGGCTACACCTTC. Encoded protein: CASSQAIFGDFYGYTF. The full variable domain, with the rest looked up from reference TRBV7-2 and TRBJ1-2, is GAGVSQSPSNKVTEKGKDVELRCDPISGHTALYWYRQSLGQGLEFLIYFQGNSAPDKSGLPSDRFSAERTGGSVSTLTIQRTQQEDSAVYLCASSQAIFGDFYGYTFGSGTRLTVV.

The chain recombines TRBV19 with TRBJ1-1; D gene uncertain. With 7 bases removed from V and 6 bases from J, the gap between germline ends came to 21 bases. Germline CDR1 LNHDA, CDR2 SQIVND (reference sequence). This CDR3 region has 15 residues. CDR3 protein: CASTQATKPSAEAFF. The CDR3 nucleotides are TGTGCCAGTACGCAGGCGACGAAACCGAGCGCTGAAGCTTTCTTT.

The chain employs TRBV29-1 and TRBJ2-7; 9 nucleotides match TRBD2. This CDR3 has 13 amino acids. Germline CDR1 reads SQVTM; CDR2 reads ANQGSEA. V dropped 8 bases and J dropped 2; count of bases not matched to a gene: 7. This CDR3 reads CSFLVAGAYEQYF. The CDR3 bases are TGCAGCTTTTTGGTAGCGGGGGCCTACGAGCAGTACTTC.